The TCR beta chain described here comes from a study of OX40 agonist ivuxolimab in advanced cancers. Across the study: An agonistic human IgG2 monoclonal antibody against OX40 (CD134) was given. Those treated in dose escalation had hepatocellular carcinoma, melanoma, renal cell cancer or head and neck cancer.

Collection of blood occurred at baseline, at cycle 4 day 1, and at cycle 7 day 1. CDR3 length equals 14 residues. Trimming took off 2 bases at V and 0 bases at J, with 4 bases between the two ends. Germline values: CDR1 SGHAT, CDR2 FQNNGV. Profiling relied on immunoSEQ multiplex PCR, and the TCRdb table lists in-frame clones only, not all of them. Among over 50,000 clones listed, around nine tenths were seen once. The source material was CD4+ or CD8+ T cells sorted from blood, sampled in a trial of the OX40 agonist ivuxolimab. The chain combines TRBV11-2 with TRBJ2-2; unclear D gene. The receptor comes from an adult with an advanced solid tumor such as melanoma, head and neck, liver or kidney cancer. The CDR3 spells CASSLITNTGELFF. CDR3 in DNA: TGTGCCAGCAGCTTAATCACGAACACCGGGGAGCTGTTTTTT. The full variable domain, completed using reference TRBV11-2 and TRBJ2-2, is EAGVAQSPRYKIIEKRQSVAFWCNPISGHATLYWYQQILGQGPKLLIQFQNNGVVDDSQLPKDRFSAERLKGVDSTLKIQPAKLEDSAVYLCASSLITNTGELFFGEGSRLTVL.